Below, 26 T cell receptor beta chains from the same sample are listed, as sequenced in a study of blood T cell repertoires in COVID-19. Only in-frame clones appear in the TCRdb table, and some are missing; sequencing was by immunoSEQ multiplex PCR. The sample consists of 150,000 to 200,000 clones, about 88% of them appearing once. The sequenced sample consisted of peripheral blood. The receptors derive from a man in his fifties or sixties with COVID-19, enrolled during active disease.

The chain is built from TRBV3-1 (or the pseudogene TRBV3-2) and TRBJ1-5, with 9 bases that match TRBD1. This CDR3 is 16 amino acids long. Germline V gene sequence: CDR1 LGHDT, CDR2 YNNKEL (reference sequence). With V trimmed by 1 base and J by 3 bases, 4 bases remained unmatched. The CDR3: CASSQGGTGHNQPQHF. DNA of the CDR3: TGTGCCAGCAGCCAAGGAGGGACAGGGCACAATCAGCCCCAGCATTTT.

The rearrangement joins TRBV27 to TRBJ1-5, with 7 bases that match TRBD1. Germline loops: CDR1 MNHEY, CDR2 SMNVEV (reference sequence). The CDR3 is made up of 14 amino acids. V gave up 9 bases and J gave up 3 bases; unmatched junction bases: 8. As DNA, the CDR3 is TGTGCCAGTCACTCCGGGACAGCCAATCAGCCCCAGCATTTT. Its protein is CASHSGTANQPQHF.

The chain carries TRBV15 and TRBJ2-7, with 8 bases fitting TRBD2. The V gene end was trimmed by 4 bases and the J gene end by 6 bases; junction bases not matched to a gene: 5. The CDR3 runs to 13 residues. Germline values: CDR1 LNHNV, CDR2 YYDKDF (reference sequence). CDR3 DNA sequence: TGTGCCACCAGCATGGCGGGGGGCAGCGAGCAGTACTTC. Its protein product is CATSMAGGSEQYF.

This clone was recorded a few times. This chain links TRBV5-6 with TRBJ2-2; 10 nucleotides line up with TRBD2. J lost 4 bases, V lost 1 base, and 10 bases had no gene match. CDR1 and CDR2 from the germline V gene are SGHDT and YYEEEE. The CDR3 has 18 amino acids. The chain's CDR3 is CASSLKLAGFSGTGELFF. CDR3 nucleotides: TGTGCCAGCAGCTTGAAACTAGCGGGGTTCAGCGGCACCGGGGAGCTGTTTTTT.

The chain carries TRBV5-1 and TRBJ2-2; D is uncertain. The CDR3 extends over 11 amino acids. The V gene lost 7 bases and the J gene lost 8 bases, with 9 bases spanning the gap. CDR1 SGHRS and CDR2 YFSETQ come from the germline V gene. The CDR3 here is CASGNWGELFF. In DNA form, the CDR3 reads TGCGCCAGCGGTAACTGGGGGGAGCTGTTTTTT.

The chain couples TRBV6-5 to TRBJ1-2; 7 positions agree with TRBD1. CDR1 is MNHEY, CDR2 SVGAGI, per germline. Trimming at V came to 7 bases and at J to 5 bases, leaving 4 bases not matched to a gene. This CDR3 is built from 12 residues. CDR3: CASMTGKYGYTF. DNA for the CDR3: TGTGCCAGCATGACAGGGAAGTATGGCTACACCTTC.

The chain uses TRBV3-1 (or the pseudogene TRBV3-2) and TRBJ1-1; 7 positions match TRBD1. Germline CDR1 reads LGHDT; CDR2 reads YNNKEL (reference sequence). This CDR3 is built from 17 residues. V gave up 4 bases and J gave up 3 bases; unmatched junction bases: 14. The CDR3 reads CASSRRRGRDLDTEAFF. The CDR3 DNA is TGTGCCAGCAGCCGAAGGAGGGGGCGCGATCTAGACACTGAAGCTTTCTTT.

The chain links TRBV6-5 to TRBJ1-4, with TRBD1 matching 8 bases. The CDR3 has 15 amino acids. Germline CDR1 MNHEY, CDR2 SVGAGI. V lost 5 bases to trimming and J lost 2 bases; unmatched junction nucleotides: 4. CDR3 coding DNA: TGTGCCAGCAGTATCGGACAGGGTACTAATGAAAAACTGTTTTTT. It yields the protein CASSIGQGTNEKLFF.

This clone was counted between two and nine times. The chain has TRBV7-2 and TRBJ2-7, with 10 bases lining up with TRBD1. This CDR3 contains 13 residues. The V and J ends lost 4 bases and 7 bases, in that order; junction bases with no gene match: 4. From germline, CDR1 is SGHTA and CDR2 FQGNSA. The DNA of the CDR3 is TGTGCCAGCAGCTCAGGGACAGGGGTTGAGCAGTACTTC. Protein product: CASSSGTGVEQYF.

CDR3 sequence (DNA): TGTGCCACCGGAGGGTTTGAGATACTCACAGATACGCAGTATTTT. It is translated as CATGGFEILTDTQYF. The V gene is TRBV10-3, the J gene TRBJ2-3; maybe TRBD2 (6 bases). This CDR3 is 15 amino acids long. CDR1 is ENHRY and CDR2 is SYGVKD in the germline V gene. The ends were cut back, 10 bases at V and 2 bases at J, with 19 bases in the middle.

Written as DNA, the CDR3 is TGTGCCAGCACCCCCAGGGGGGTTCCTGAAAAACTGTTTTTT. As protein: CASTPRGVPEKLFF. The rearrangement links TRBV7-9 to TRBJ1-4; TRBD1 matches 7 bases. Germline V lookup: CDR1 SEHNR, CDR2 FQNEAQ (reference sequence). V shed 7 bases, J shed 7 bases, and the junction held 9 bases outside the gene matches. The CDR3 runs to 14 residues.

V usage is TRBV25-1 and J usage is TRBJ2-2; 7 bases line up with TRBD1. Germline V CDR1 and CDR2: MGHDK, SYGVNS. J gave up 8 bases and V 6 bases, and 3 bases lay outside the gene matches. The CDR3 spans 12 residues. CDR3 residues: CASRGGVGELFF. The CDR3 nucleotides read TGTGCCAGCAGAGGGGGCGTAGGGGAGCTGTTTTTT.

The rearrangement joins TRBV6-5 to TRBJ2-7; D might be TRBD2 (5 bases). Trimming cost V 4 bases and J 2 bases, with 15 bases left between them. Germline assignment: CDR1 MNHEY and CDR2 SVGAGI. The CDR3 sequence is 15 residues long. The CDR3: CASSSTRVGAYEQYF. DNA for the CDR3: TGTGCCAGCAGTTCTACTAGGGTCGGAGCCTACGAGCAGTACTTC.

This clone came up a few times. The chain carries TRBV19 and TRBJ1-1, with TRBD1 matching over 9 bases. This CDR3 contains 15 residues. Germline V gene lookup returns CDR1 LNHDA and CDR2 SQIVND (reference sequence). V shed 8 bases, J shed 1 base, and the junction held 8 bases outside the gene matches. The CDR3 DNA reads as TGTGCCAGTGGAAACCGGGACAGGGCGAACACTGAAGCTTTCTTT. Its translation is CASGNRDRANTEAFF.

V is TRBV30 and J is TRBJ1-4; 11 bases agree with TRBD1. Germline V CDR1 and CDR2: GTSNPN, SVGIG (reference sequence). This CDR3 is 15 amino acids long. V shed 3 bases, J shed 6 bases, and the junction held 6 bases outside the gene matches. CDR3 loop: CAWSVGTGGYEKLFF. The DNA for the CDR3 is TGTGCCTGGAGCGTCGGGACAGGGGGATATGAAAAACTGTTTTTT.

This clone was counted between two and nine times. J is TRBJ1-2 and V is TRBV20-1; no firm D call. V gave up 3 bases and J gave up 8 bases, with 13 bases separating them. The germline V gene has CDR1 DFQATT and CDR2 SNEGSKA (reference sequence). The CDR3 totals 12 residues. CDR3 bases: TGCAGTGCTAGTAGAGGGTTGGGAGGCTACACCTTC. Protein sequence: CSASRGLGGYTF.

The chain uses TRBV4-2 and TRBJ2-1; 7 bases line up with TRBD2. The CDR3 runs 13 residues. V dropped 5 bases and J dropped 5; count of bases not matched to a gene: 3. In germline, CDR1 is LGHNA, CDR2 YNFKEQ. CDR3: CASSSRENNEQFF. Written as DNA, the CDR3 is TGTGCCAGCAGCTCGCGGGAGAACAATGAGCAGTTCTTC.

The V call is TRBV4-1, the J call TRBJ2-4; 9 bases are shared with TRBD1. The ends lost 1 base at V and 4 bases at J; junction bases unmatched: 2. Germline CDR1 and CDR2: MGHRA and YSYEKL. The CDR3 totals 15 residues. The chain's CDR3 is CASSQAGTGKNIQYF. The CDR3 DNA reads as TGCGCCAGCAGCCAAGCCGGGACAGGGAAAAACATTCAGTACTTC.

The chain combines TRBV18 with TRBJ1-1; the match to TRBD1 covers 7 bases. This CDR3 is 13 amino acids long. After removal of 6 bases from V and 1 base from J, the junction contained 2 bases not matched to a gene. Germline CDR1 reads KGHSH; CDR2 reads LQKENI. The CDR3 DNA is TGTGCCAGCTCCGGGACAGCGAACACTGAAGCTTTCTTT. This gives the protein CASSGTANTEAFF.

This clone came up a few times. V gene TRBV6-5 combines with J gene TRBJ2-5; D is possibly TRBD1 (6 bases). Germline loops: CDR1 MNHEY, CDR2 SVGAGI. This CDR3 comprises 12 residues. The ends were cut back, 6 bases at V and 7 bases at J, with 12 bases in the middle. The DNA for the CDR3 is TGTGCCAGCAGGCAGGGGAAAGGGACCCAGTACTTC. Its protein is CASRQGKGTQYF.

The V and J genes are TRBV19 and TRBJ1-5; D is undetermined. Trimming removed 6 bases at V and 8 bases at J, with 11 bases between. The V gene's germline CDR1 is LNHDA and CDR2 SQIVND (reference sequence). The CDR3 totals 12 residues. The CDR3 is CASRGRMEPQHF. CDR3 nucleotide sequence: TGTGCCAGTAGGGGGAGGATGGAGCCCCAGCATTTT.

The chain carries TRBV6-5 and TRBJ2-7; D unclear. V lost 4 bases to trimming and J lost 0 bases, with 7 bases between them. Germline CDR1 and CDR2: MNHEY and SVGAGI. The CDR3 is 13 residues long. CDR3: CASSFGSSYEQYF. CDR3 nucleotide sequence: TGTGCCAGCAGTTTCGGGTCCTCCTACGAGCAGTACTTC.

The chain employs TRBV24-1 and TRBJ2-5, with TRBD1 matching 7 bases. Germline V gives CDR1 KGHDR, CDR2 SFDVKD. The CDR3 has 17 residues. V shed 4 bases, J shed 5 bases, and the junction held 15 bases outside the gene matches. The CDR3 nucleotides read TGTGCCACCAGTGACTTGAAAACCCAGGGGGTCCGGGAGACCCAGTACTTC. Amino acid sequence: CATSDLKTQGVRETQYF.

The rearrangement joins TRBV5-5 to TRBJ2-4; 7 positions agree with TRBD1. The CDR3 consists of 13 residues. Trimming cost V 0 bases and J 16 bases; bases outside gene matches: 10. Germline CDR1 is SGHKS and CDR2 is YYEKEE (reference sequence). The CDR3 DNA reads TGTGCCAGCAGCTTGGAAGCCGACAGGGTGAAATACTTC. Its protein product is CASSLEADRVKYF.

This clone was detected only once. This chain links TRBV6-1 with TRBJ1-1; tentative D call: TRBD1 (5 bases). V shed 1 base and J shed 3 bases, with 12 bases lying between them. Germline V lookup: CDR1 MNHNS, CDR2 SASEGT. This CDR3 contains 15 residues. The DNA of the CDR3 is TGTGCCAGCAGTGAAGGAACAGGTGGGCACACTGAAGCTTTCTTT. It translates to CASSEGTGGHTEAFF.

V usage is TRBV18 and J usage is TRBJ2-3; D gene ambiguous. V was cut by 2 bases and J by 0 bases, with 9 bases left in between. This CDR3 contains 15 residues. Germline lookup yields CDR1 KGHSH and CDR2 LQKENI. CDR3 residues: CASSPIRSSTDTQYF. The CDR3 DNA follows: TGTGCCAGCTCACCAATCAGATCTAGCACAGATACGCAGTATTTT.